This T cell receptor (beta chain) was captured in a study of T cells in localized non-small cell lung cancer. This clone was counted a few times. Looked up from germline, CDR1 is SQVTM and CDR2 is ANQGSEA. The CDR3 spans 18 residues. V shed 6 bases and J 4 bases; nucleotides not matched to a gene: 14. Measured with immunoSEQ multiplex PCR; TCRdb has only the in-frame clones, and not every one. This table has roughly 2,500 clones, more than 20% appearing once. This receptor was taken from a woman aged 40-69 years with stage I squamous cell lung carcinoma. The rearrangement links TRBV29-1 to TRBJ2-6, with 11 bases lining up with TRBD1. The sequencing here drew on lung tumor tissue, taken before any cancer treatment. CDR3 bases: TGCAGCGTCCCCATGGGGACAGGGGGTTTGTACGGGGCCAACGTCCTGACTTTC. Encoded protein: CSVPMGTGGLYGANVLTF.